This passage covers 28 T cell receptor beta chains from one sample sequenced in a study of T cell repertoires in cytomegalovirus infection. TCRdb re-called the reads with MiXCR, one entry per CDR3 protein. The data contain 100,000 to 120,000 distinct CDR3 sequences, 30% to 35% of them singletons. Antigens for these TCRs are unknown. The starting material was CD8+ T cells from cultured PBMCs, obtained from culture after CMV antigen stimulation. Source of these receptors: a human donor in good health (CMV status not recorded). Some clones in this sample may be carry-over from other donors' samples.

The chain combines TRBV7-2 with TRBJ2-5, with D perhaps TRBD2 (7 bases). CDR1 is SGHTA and CDR2 is FQGNSA in the germline V gene. This CDR3 comprises 17 residues. V lost 1 base to trimming and J lost 5 bases, with 20 bases between them. CDR3 in DNA: TGTGCCAGCAGCTTAGACGATTTGGAGGGGGGGCAGGAGACCCAGTACTTC. Its protein is CASSLDDLEGGQETQYF.

The chain combines TRBV7-9 with TRBJ2-5; weak D call: TRBD2 (6 bases). The V gene's germline CDR1 is SEHNR and CDR2 FQNEAQ (reference sequence). Trimming removed 0 bases from V and 4 bases from J, with 12 bases in between. The CDR3 totals 15 residues. The CDR3 sequence is CASSLAQEGSETQYF. As DNA, the CDR3 is TGTGCCAGCAGCTTAGCGCAGGAGGGATCAGAGACCCAGTACTTC. The full variable domain, rest sourced from reference TRBV7-9 and TRBJ2-5, is DTGVSQNPRHKITKRGQNVTFRCDPISEHNRLYWYRQTLGQGPEFLTYFQNEAQLEKSRLLSDRFSAERPKGSFSTLEIQRTEQGDSAMYLCASSLAQEGSETQYFGPGTRLLVL.

The table lists this clonotype with many counts. The V call is TRBV7-6, the J call TRBJ2-4; 7 nucleotides agree with TRBD2. Germline CDR1 and CDR2: SGHVS and FNYEAQ. The V gene end was trimmed by 0 bases and the J gene end by 11 bases; junction bases not matched to a gene: 7. This CDR3 contains 14 residues. The CDR3 coding sequence is TGTGCCAGCAGCTTAGCCTCCGCTAGCGGAGTTCAGTACTTC. It codes for CASSLASASGVQYF.

This rearrangement joins TRBV3-1 to TRBJ1-1; D remains ambiguous. The CDR3 contains 13 residues. V gave up 4 bases and J gave up 0 bases, with 6 bases separating them. Germline CDR1 LGHDT, CDR2 YNNKEL (reference sequence). CDR3 in amino acids: CASSRELNTEAFF. CDR3 DNA: TGTGCCAGCAGCCGAGAGTTGAACACTGAAGCTTTCTTT.

V gene TRBV6-1 combines with J gene TRBJ1-3; D may be TRBD1 (5 bases). The CDR3 totals 17 residues. CDR1 and CDR2 from the germline V gene are MNHNS and SASEGT. V lost 6 bases, J lost 1 base, and 19 bases lay in between. CDR3 nucleotides: TGTGCCAGCAGCTTCCGGGACGGCCGATATTCTGGAAACACCATATATTTT. Its protein product is CASSFRDGRYSGNTIYF.

The sample holds a few counts of this clonotype. The J gene is TRBJ2-7, the V gene TRBV4-1; perhaps TRBD2 as D (6 bases). CDR1 is MGHRA and CDR2 is YSYEKL in the germline V gene. The CDR3 is 14 residues long. The ends were cut back, 3 bases at V and 1 base at J, with 10 bases in the middle. In nucleotides, the CDR3 is TGCGCCAGCAGCCATTTTAGCGGTTCCTACGAGCAGTACTTC. This translates into CASSHFSGSYEQYF.

The rearrangement links TRBV5-6 to TRBJ2-1; 9 bases are shared with TRBD2. Trimming at V came to 3 bases and at J to 4 bases, leaving 8 bases not matched to a gene. The germline V gene has CDR1 SGHDT and CDR2 YYEEEE. CDR3 length: 16 residues. DNA for the CDR3: TGTGCCAGCAGCTGGGGTAGCGGGGGCACGTACAATGAGCAGTTCTTC. Protein sequence: CASSWGSGGTYNEQFF.

The chain recombines TRBV7-9 with TRBJ1-1; 8 nucleotides match TRBD1. The V and J ends lost 3 bases and 4 bases, in that order; junction bases with no gene match: 4. The germline V gene has CDR1 SEHNR and CDR2 FQNEAQ (reference sequence). The CDR3 extends over 14 amino acids. CDR3 bases: TGTGCCAGCAGCTTTCCGGACAGGGCCACTGAAGCTTTCTTT. Translated, it gives CASSFPDRATEAFF.

In this sample, this clonotype turned up a few times. CDR3 DNA sequence: TGTGCCAGTAGTTCAGGACAGCCAGCTAGCCCAGGCATTCAGTACTTC. This encodes CASSSGQPASPGIQYF. The chain is built from TRBV19 and TRBJ2-4, with D perhaps matching TRBD1 (6 bases). The V and J ends lost 5 bases and 9 bases respectively, with 23 bases between them. From germline, CDR1 is LNHDA and CDR2 SQIVND (reference sequence). The CDR3 runs 16 residues. The variable domain in full, with the rest retrieved from reference TRBV19 and TRBJ2-4, is DGGITQSPKYLFRKEGQNVTLSCEQNLNHDAMYWYRQDPGQGLRLIYYSQIVNDFQKGDIAEGYSVSREKKESFPLTVTSAQKNPTAFYLCASSSGQPASPGIQYFGAGTRLSVL.

The chain couples TRBV7-9 to TRBJ2-7; no firm D call. This CDR3 spans 12 amino acids. CDR1 is SEHNR, CDR2 FQNEAQ, per germline (reference sequence). The V gene lost 3 bases and the J gene lost 7 bases, with 10 bases spanning the gap. CDR3 protein: CASSFGRAEQYF. In DNA, the CDR3 is TGTGCCAGCAGCTTTGGTCGTGCAGAGCAGTACTTC.

The V gene is TRBV19, the J gene TRBJ1-6, with D possibly matching TRBD1 (5 bases). Trimming removed 5 bases at V and 9 bases at J, with 20 bases between. CDR1 is LNHDA and CDR2 is SQIVND in the germline V gene (reference sequence). The CDR3 is made up of 16 amino acids. The CDR3 sequence is CASSPSGADGTSPLHF. DNA of the CDR3: TGTGCCAGTAGTCCATCGGGCGCAGACGGGACTTCACCCCTCCACTTT.

Only a few counts were recorded for this clonotype. The chain couples TRBV12-3 or TRBV12-4 to TRBJ1-5, with 12 bases lining up with TRBD1. This CDR3 has 14 residues. Germline trimming cut 8 bases from V and 6 bases from J; bases unmatched to any gene: 5. For the CDR3, the DNA is TGTGCCAGCGGGGGACAGGGGGCAGGTCAGCCCCAGCATTTT. The encoded protein is CASGGQGAGQPQHF.

V is TRBV6-6 and J is TRBJ1-5, with D unclear. The germline V gene has CDR1 MNHNY and CDR2 SVGAGI (reference sequence). The CDR3 has 16 amino acids. V was clipped by 5 bases and J by 7 bases, with 21 bases between them. CDR3 sequence reads: CASSQTHPSVRQPQHF. CDR3 sequence (DNA): TGTGCCAGCAGTCAAACCCACCCATCTGTGAGACAGCCCCAGCATTTT.

This clonotype was found many times. The chain links TRBV7-9 to TRBJ2-1; D is ambiguous. Germline assignment: CDR1 SEHNR and CDR2 FQNEAQ (reference sequence). The CDR3 consists of 14 residues. Trimming pared 3 bases from V and 6 bases from J, leaving 12 bases between. The CDR3 DNA follows: TGTGCCAGCAGCTTTCTCCCCGGTGGCAATGAGCAGTTCTTC. It is translated as CASSFLPGGNEQFF.

The J gene is TRBJ2-7, the V gene TRBV5-1; perhaps TRBD2 as D (5 bases). The V and J ends lost 0 bases and 5 bases respectively, with 15 bases between them. The CDR3 covers 15 residues. Germline-derived CDR1 and CDR2 are SGHRS and YFSETQ. The CDR3 DNA follows: TGCGCCAGCAGCTTGGCCGGGGTCGTTGGGAACGAGCAGTACTTC. This sequence encodes CASSLAGVVGNEQYF.

This chain links TRBV5-6 with TRBJ2-1; 8 bases are a match to TRBD2. The length of the CDR3 is 13 residues. Germline lookup yields CDR1 SGHDT and CDR2 YYEEEE. The V gene end was trimmed by 0 bases and the J gene end by 10 bases; junction bases not matched to a gene: 3. CDR3 nucleotide sequence: TGTGCCAGCAGCTTGGCCCTAGCGGGCGAGCAGTTCTTC. This gives the protein CASSLALAGEQFF. The full variable domain, rest sourced from reference TRBV5-6 and TRBJ2-1, is DAGVTQSPTHLIKTRGQQVTLRCSPKSGHDTVSWYQQALGQGPQFIFQYYEEEERQRGNFPDRFSGHQFPNYSSELNVNALLLGDSALYLCASSLALAGEQFFGPGTRLTVL.

This clonotype was detected only once. This chain joins TRBV6-1 and TRBJ1-2, with 7 bases identical to TRBD1. Germline lookup yields CDR1 MNHNS and CDR2 SASEGT. The CDR3 contains 14 residues. The J segment lost 6 bases and the V segment lost 7 bases, leaving 11 bases of the junction unmatched. CDR3 DNA sequence: TGTGCCAGCATATCCCGGGACAGAGTCAATGGCTACACCTTC. This sequence encodes CASISRDRVNGYTF.

This clonotype was seen a few times. This chain joins TRBV9 and TRBJ2-7, with 9 bases that match TRBD1. Losses at the gene ends were 2 bases for V and 1 base for J; bases not matched to a gene: 4. Germline V CDR1 and CDR2: SGDLS, YYNGEE. The CDR3 length is 15 residues. CDR3 in amino acids: CASSVSDRGSYEQYF. In nucleotides, the CDR3 is TGTGCCAGCAGCGTTTCGGACAGGGGTTCCTACGAGCAGTACTTC.

The sample holds a few counts of this clonotype. The DNA of the CDR3 is TGTGCCAGTAGTATTGGTCTCAACCGCTACGAGCAGTACTTC. It yields the protein CASSIGLNRYEQYF. The rearrangement joins TRBV19 to TRBJ2-7; D gene ambiguous. V dropped 3 bases and J dropped 3 bases, with 12 bases sitting between them. The CDR3 sequence is 14 residues long. In germline, CDR1 is LNHDA, CDR2 SQIVND (reference sequence). The whole variable domain, filled in from reference TRBV19 and TRBJ2-7, reads DGGITQSPKYLFRKEGQNVTLSCEQNLNHDAMYWYRQDPGQGLRLIYYSQIVNDFQKGDIAEGYSVSREKKESFPLTVTSAQKNPTAFYLCASSIGLNRYEQYFGPGTRLTVT.

On this clonotype itself: The junction departs from germline at one end; a sequencing error may be responsible. This chain uses TRBV3-1 with TRBJ2-7; tentatively, D is TRBD2 (6 bases). CDR1 and CDR2 (germline): LGHDT, YNNKEL (reference sequence). The CDR3 runs 15 residues. The CDR3 reads CACSQAGRVPYEQYF. CDR3 DNA: TGTGCCTGCAGCCAAGCGGGTCGGGTACCCTACGAGCAGTACTTC.

This sequence joins TRBV7-6 and TRBJ2-5; D unclear. The germline CDR1 and CDR2 sequences are SGHVS and FNYEAQ. This CDR3 comprises 15 residues. The ends were cut back, 5 bases at V and 1 base at J, with 14 bases in the middle. Here the CDR3 reads CASSTEFRSQETQYF. DNA for the CDR3: TGTGCCAGCAGCACCGAGTTCAGGTCCCAAGAGACCCAGTACTTC.

This clonotype showed up many times. The rearrangement uses TRBV6-2 or TRBV6-3 and TRBJ1-1, with D perhaps TRBD1 (5 bases). This CDR3 contains 11 residues. Trimming took 6 bases from V and 5 from J, leaving 7 bases between them. Germline CDR1 is MNHEY and CDR2 is SVGEGT. CDR3 loop: CASSWGTEAFF. The DNA of the CDR3 is TGTGCCAGCAGCTGGGGGACTGAAGCTTTCTTT.

Only a few counts were recorded for this clonotype. CDR3 loop: CASSPGGTAYNEQFF. In DNA, the CDR3 is TGTGCCAGCAGCCCTGGAGGGACAGCCTACAATGAGCAGTTCTTC. This chain uses TRBV7-6 with TRBJ2-1; D is perhaps TRBD1 (7 bases). With 5 bases removed from V and 2 bases from J, the gap between germline ends came to 13 bases. Germline V gene data show CDR1 as SGHVS and CDR2 as FNYEAQ. The CDR3 has 15 amino acids.

This clonotype was picked up one time. The rearrangement links TRBV2 to TRBJ2-7, with TRBD1 matching over 9 bases. V lost 9 bases, J lost 0 bases, and 9 bases stayed unmatched. In germline, CDR1 is SNHLY, CDR2 FYNNEI. This CDR3 has 15 amino acids. The CDR3 DNA follows: TGTGCCAGTGGGACAGGGCAGTACGGCTCCTACGAGCAGTACTTC. The encoded protein is CASGTGQYGSYEQYF.

This clonotype was seen many times. The genes are TRBV4-2 and TRBJ1-1; TRBD1 matches 8 bases. The CDR3 is made up of 14 amino acids. The ends lost 4 bases at V and 2 bases at J; junction bases unmatched: 3. CDR1 and CDR2 (germline): LGHNA, YNFKEQ. CDR3 in DNA: TGTGCCAGCAGCCGCACAGGGGGAAACACTGAAGCTTTCTTT. It translates to CASSRTGGNTEAFF.

The chain has TRBV10-3 and TRBJ1-2; 10 bases align to TRBD1. CDR1 and CDR2 (germline): ENHRY, SYGVKD. V shed 6 bases and J 8 bases; nucleotides not matched to a gene: 12. The CDR3 spans 15 residues. The CDR3 here is CAISVGTGDYGGYTF. CDR3 sequence (DNA): TGTGCCATCAGCGTCGGGACAGGGGATTATGGAGGCTACACCTTC.

The gene calls are TRBV28 and TRBJ2-3, with D unresolved. The V gene lost 6 bases and the J gene lost 13 bases, with 26 bases spanning the gap. Germline lookup yields CDR1 MDHEN and CDR2 SYDVKM. This CDR3 has 15 amino acids. CDR3 coding DNA: TGTGCCAGCAGACTCATATTCACAGATACGCATTCCGAGTATTTT. It translates to CASRLIFTDTHSEYF.

This clonotype was seen a few times. The chain recombines TRBV11-1 with TRBJ2-3; 8 nucleotides align to TRBD2. Unmatched junction bases numbered 4, after V lost 0 bases and J lost 2 bases. This CDR3 comprises 16 residues. From germline, CDR1 is SGHAT and CDR2 FQDESV (reference sequence). The CDR3 nucleotides read TGTGCCAGCAGCTTAGCGGCGGGGGGCCCCACAGATACGCAGTATTTT. It specifies CASSLAAGGPTDTQYF.